The clone carrying this TCR beta chain was observed at least ten times. TCRdb ran MiXCR on the reads and lists one entry per CDR3 protein. The table lists hundreds of thousands of distinct CDR3 sequences, over 7.5% of them singletons. This entry comes from a study of T cell repertoires in cytomegalovirus infection. The junction had 6 bases not matched to a gene; V was cut back by 7 bases and J by 7 bases. CDR3 length equals 13 residues. Germline loops: CDR1 SNHLY, CDR2 FYNNEI. V and J are TRBV2 and TRBJ2-1, with 8 bases fitting TRBD2. The source material was PBMCs. This clonotype originated in a human donor in good health (CMV status not recorded). Some clones in this sample may be carry-over from other donors' samples. CDR3 bases: TGTGCCAGCACCACGCGACTAGCGAATGAGCAGTTCTTC. This gives the protein CASTTRLANEQFF.